The rows below give T cell receptor beta chains drawn from one sample of a study of shared clonotypes between healthy human individuals. Data came from immunoSEQ multiplex PCR; TCRdb stores just in-frame clones and leaves some out. Among 2 million to 2.5 million clones listed, over 85% were seen once. Input material: naive CD4+ T cells from PBMCs. The origin of the receptors is a young man in good health. Some clones in this sample may be carry-over from other donors' samples. Both conserved end residues are part of each CDR3. The order of the fields is J gene, V gene, clone size, D gene, CDR3 length, CDR3 DNA, CDR3 protein. D genes are given only for firm matches. Clone size, where shown, is once, few, many, or a class for clones that have expanded.

TRBJ2-7 TRBV5-6 few TRBD1 15 TGTGCCAGCAGCGGGGGGACAGGGCTATCCTACGAGCAGTACTTC CASSGGTGLSYEQYF
TRBJ2-3 TRBV28 - - 13 TGTGCCAGCAGTTTAGAATTAGGTCGGCCGCAGTATTTT CASSLELGRPQYF
TRBJ1-4 TRBV2 - - 14 TGTGCCAGCAGCCGGGACATATCGCATGAAAAACTGTTTTTT CASSRDISHEKLFF
TRBJ2-7 TRBV9 - TRBD2 14 TGTGCCAGCAGCCTAAGATCGGCGGGAGCCGAGCAGTACTTC CASSLRSAGAEQYF
TRBJ1-4 TRBV7-2 - - 15 TGTGCCAGCAGCTCTCAGCGACGGCTGGGCGAAAAACTGTTTTTT CASSSQRRLGEKLFF
TRBJ2-7 TRBV19 - - 16 TGTGCCAGTAGTATAAGGTCTAGCAGGAGCTCCTACGAGCAGTACTTC CASSIRSSRSSYEQYF
TRBJ2-5 TRBV9 - - 18 TGTGCCAGCAGCCCAAGAAGAGGACCTGACACTGGAAGGGAGACCCAGTACTTC CASSPRRGPDTGRETQYF
TRBJ1-5 TRBV10-3 - - 13 TGTGCCATCAATTCAGGGGCCAATCAGCCCCAGCATTTT CAINSGANQPQHF
TRBJ1-2 TRBV27 - - 13 TGTGCCAGCGGCTTAACAGAAGACTATGGCTACACCTTC CASGLTEDYGYTF
TRBJ1-6 TRBV2 - - 13 TGTGCCAGCAACGGGGAGTCTGGATCACCCCTCCACTTT CASNGESGSPLHF
TRBJ1-2 TRBV28 - - 15 TGTGCCACTCCGACCCGGGGGGGCGAGGTCTATGGCTACACCTTC CATPTRGGEVYGYTF
TRBJ1-5 TRBV19 - - 17 TGTGCCAGTAGTATACGGTTAACGGGCAGACTTAATCAGCCCCAGCATTTT CASSIRLTGRLNQPQHF
TRBJ2-1 TRBV9 - TRBD2 15 TGTGCCAGCAGCCTTGGGACTAGCGCCTTAAATGAGCAGTTCTTC CASSLGTSALNEQFF
TRBJ2-3 TRBV27 - - 13 TGTGCCAGCAGTTTAGGCAACACAGATACGCAGTATTTT CASSLGNTDTQYF
TRBJ1-2 TRBV10-1 - - 14 TGCGCCAGCAGTGAAGGCAGGGGTAACTATGGCTACACCTTC CASSEGRGNYGYTF
TRBJ1-2 TRBV6-5 few - 11 TGTGCCAGTCGAAGGGGAGGTGGCTACACCTTC CASRRGGGYTF
TRBJ2-5 TRBV20-1 - - 10 TGCAGTGTAGTTCAAGAGACCCAGTACTTC CSVVQETQYF
TRBJ2-7 TRBV5-1 - - 14 TGCGCCAGCAGCTTGGAATCAGGCTCCTACGAGCAGTACTTC CASSLESGSYEQYF
TRBJ1-1 TRBV7-9 - - 14 TGTGCCAGCAGCTTGAAACGGGAGAACACTGAAGCTTTCTTT CASSLKRENTEAFF
TRBJ1-5 TRBV7-9 - TRBD1 15 TGTGCCAGCAGCGAAGACAGGGTAAGCAATCAGCCCCAGCATTTT CASSEDRVSNQPQHF